These 30 T cell receptor beta chains were sequenced from one sample in a study of cytomegalovirus exposure and HLA in healthy donors (TCRdb year 2017). The method was the immunoSEQ multiplex PCR assay. The multiplex PCR relied on a mix of 60 forward primers for TCR Vbeta segments and 13 reverse primers for TCR Jbeta segments. TCRdb took this table from immuneACCESS and kept in-frame rearrangements with V and J called. Such tables lack part of the clones; where checked against another copy, unresolved V genes explain under half of the gap, and the rest is unexplained. A total of 150,000 to 200,000 clones appear in this sample, approximately 71% of them only once. The top ten clonotypes cover around 11% of the sample. The sample consisted of PBMCs. The receptors come from a man younger than 30 in good health and CMV-seropositive.

A few counts support this clone. The V call is TRBV29-1, the J call TRBJ2-5; TRBD2 matches 7 bases. The DNA end is a closer match to TRBJ2-7, so the J assignment may be wrong. Looked up from germline, CDR1 is SQVTM and CDR2 is ANQGSEA. The CDR3 has 15 residues. The CDR3 DNA sequence: TGCAGCGTTGAAGATCCTACTAGCGATTCCTACGAGCAGTACTTC. This sequence encodes CSVEDPTSDSYEQYF.

A word on this clone: At one end, the junction sequence differs from germline, possibly due to a read error. This sequence joins TRBV7-9 and TRBJ2-7, with D perhaps matching TRBD1 (6 bases). CDR3 length: 16 residues. The germline V gene has CDR1 SEHNR and CDR2 FQNEAQ (reference sequence). The CDR3 sequence is CSSSSPTGSVSYEQYF. Written as DNA, the CDR3 is TGTTCCAGCAGCTCCCCAACAGGGTCCGTTTCCTACGAGCAGTACTTC.

The chain has TRBV28 and TRBJ2-7, with TRBD1 matching 7 bases. CDR1 MDHEN and CDR2 SYDVKM come from the germline V gene. The V and J ends lost 3 bases and 3 bases, in that order; junction bases with no gene match: 5. The CDR3 contains 14 residues. The CDR3: CASSFSRGIYEQYF. CDR3 DNA sequence: TGTGCCAGCAGTTTTAGCAGGGGGATCTACGAGCAGTACTTC.

The V and J genes are TRBV6-5 and TRBJ2-7; D is ambiguous. CDR3 length: 16 amino acids. V was pared by 0 bases and J by 0 bases, with 12 bases between. CDR1 MNHEY and CDR2 SVGAGI come from the germline V gene. The CDR3 protein is CASSYSRLQSSYEQYF. DNA of the CDR3: TGTGCCAGCAGTTACTCACGGTTGCAAAGCTCCTACGAGCAGTACTTC.

About this clone: Lacking the conserved final phenylalanine or tryptophan, this CDR3 likely reflects a read error. The DNA is left out, because the CDR3 cannot be placed on it with certainty; the CDR3 is given as TCRdb lists it. This chain connects TRBV7-9 to TRBJ2-7; the D call of TRBD1 is as the table states it, not checked on the DNA. The CDR3 adds up to 13 amino acids, both ends counted. Germline CDR1 and CDR2: SEHNR and FQNEAQ (reference sequence). This CDR3 is CASRRGQGVPPSY.

The rearrangement uses TRBV21-1 and TRBJ2-5; TRBD2, the D gene given by the table, was not confirmed from the DNA. TRBV21-1 is tagged as a pseudogene. The CDR3 loop spans 14 amino acids. CDR3 sequence (DNA): TGTGCCAGCAGTCACGCCCCCTTCGGAGAGACCCAGTACTTC. The encoded protein is CASSHAPFGETQYF.

The CDR3 DNA follows: TGTGCCAGCAGCCGAGATTCACCGACGGGGGGCTATGGCTACACCTTC. It specifies CASSRDSPTGGYGYTF. The V call is TRBV6-6, the J call TRBJ1-2, with a weak D call TRBD1 (5 bases). The ends were cut back, 6 bases at V and 4 bases at J, with 21 bases in the middle. CDR1 MNHNY and CDR2 SVGAGI come from the germline V gene (reference sequence). CDR3 length equals 16 residues.

The V call is TRBV27, the J call TRBJ2-1; 11 nucleotides line up with TRBD2. The V and J ends lost 4 bases and 8 bases, in that order; junction bases with no gene match: 7. The CDR3 consists of 15 residues. CDR1 is MNHEY, CDR2 SMNVEV, per germline (reference sequence). CDR3 nucleotide sequence: TGTGCCAGCAGTTCTTTAGCGGGAGGGTCCCATGAGCAGTTCTTC. This translates into CASSSLAGGSHEQFF.

This chain connects TRBV7-3 to TRBJ2-1; 7 bases are shared with TRBD2. Germline-derived CDR1 and CDR2 are SGHTA and FQGTGA. The CDR3 length is 16 residues. V dropped 1 base and J dropped 5; count of bases not matched to a gene: 8. This CDR3 reads CASSLIEAGEHNEQFF. In DNA form, the CDR3 reads TGTGCCAGCAGCTTAATCGAGGCGGGAGAGCACAATGAGCAGTTCTTC.

The rearrangement joins TRBV7-2 to TRBJ1-3; possible D gene TRBD1, 5 bases. The CDR3 extends over 16 amino acids. Trimming removed 5 bases from V and 4 bases from J, with 18 bases in between. CDR1 and CDR2 from the germline V gene are SGHTA and FQGNSA. The CDR3 bases are TGTGCCAGCAGCGCGGGGGGGGGACGGCGAGGAAACACCATATATTTT. Its translation is CASSAGGGRRGNTIYF. Combining the CDR3 with reference TRBV7-2 and TRBJ1-3 gives the whole variable domain GAGVSQSPSNKVTEKGKDVELRCDPISGHTALYWYRQSLGQGLEFLIYFQGNSAPDKSGLPSDRFSAERTGGSVSTLTIQRTQQEDSAVYLCASSAGGGRRGNTIYFGEGSWLTVV.

The chain has TRBV9 and TRBJ2-1; D unresolved. The CDR3 is 14 residues long. V lost 0 bases to trimming and J lost 4 bases, with 8 bases between them. Germline V gene data show CDR1 as SGDLS and CDR2 as YYNGEE. The CDR3 is CASSVEVRYNEQFF. The DNA for the CDR3 is TGTGCCAGCAGCGTAGAGGTCAGGTACAATGAGCAGTTCTTC.

The V gene is TRBV5-1, the J gene TRBJ2-1, with TRBD1 matching 10 bases. Germline V lookup: CDR1 SGHRS, CDR2 YFSETQ. Germline trimming cut 2 bases from V and 7 bases from J; bases unmatched to any gene: 12. The CDR3 is 17 residues long. CDR3 loop: CASSFGGGQGPTNEQFF. The CDR3, as DNA: TGCGCCAGCAGCTTTGGAGGGGGACAGGGGCCTACTAATGAGCAGTTCTTC.

The V and J genes are TRBV30 and TRBJ1-4; possible D gene TRBD1, 6 bases. The CDR3 is made up of 14 amino acids. Trimming took 2 bases from V and 7 from J, leaving 14 bases between them. CDR1 is GTSNPN, CDR2 SVGIG, per germline (reference sequence). The CDR3 region is CAWSPQGPLEKLFF. The CDR3 DNA reads TGTGCCTGGAGTCCACAGGGCCCTCTTGAAAAACTGTTTTTT. Combining the CDR3 with reference TRBV30 and TRBJ1-4 gives the whole variable domain SQTIHQWPATLVQPVGSPLSLECTVEGTSNPNLYWYRQAAGRGLQLLFYSVGIGQISSEVPQNLSASRPQDRQFILSSKKLLLSDSGFYLCAWSPQGPLEKLFFGSGTQLSVL.

The chain links TRBV29-1 to TRBJ1-2; D gene uncertain. From germline, CDR1 is SQVTM and CDR2 ANQGSEA. CDR3 length: 14 residues. Trimming removed 0 bases at V and 4 bases at J, with 12 bases between. The CDR3 nucleotides read TGCAGCGTTGAAGATGGGCGATCTGGCTATGGCTACACCTTC. Amino acid sequence: CSVEDGRSGYGYTF. The full variable domain, rest sourced from reference TRBV29-1 and TRBJ1-2, is SAVISQKPSRDICQRGTSLTIQCQVDSQVTMMFWYRQQPGQSLTLIATANQGSEATYESGFVIDKFPISRPNLTFSTLTVSNMSPEDSSIYLCSVEDGRSGYGYTFGSGTRLTVV.

This chain joins TRBV2 and TRBJ2-2; 11 bases line up with TRBD2. CDR3 length equals 16 residues. J lost 2 bases, V lost 6 bases, and 5 bases had no gene match. Looked up from germline, CDR1 is SNHLY and CDR2 is FYNNEI. CDR3 sequence: CASRLTSGINTGELFF. The DNA of the CDR3 is TGTGCCAGCAGGCTGACTAGCGGGATTAACACCGGGGAGCTGTTTTTT.

The sample holds a few counts of this clone. The chain couples TRBV6-1 to TRBJ1-1; D unclear. The CDR3 loop spans 14 amino acids. The V end lost 3 bases, the J end lost 1 base, and 9 bases lay between the germline ends. Germline V lookup: CDR1 MNHNS, CDR2 SASEGT. The CDR3 loop reads CASSDQVSNTEAFF. DNA for the CDR3: TGTGCCAGCAGTGACCAGGTTTCGAACACTGAAGCTTTCTTT.

The rearrangement uses TRBV7-9 and TRBJ1-4; 9 positions agree with TRBD1. The CDR3 extends over 17 amino acids. Germline lookup yields CDR1 SEHNR and CDR2 FQNEAQ (reference sequence). V trimming: 8 bases; J trimming: 6 bases; junction bases outside the gene matches: 16. CDR3 nucleotide sequence: TGTGCCAGCCGCAGATTAAGGCAACAGGGGGCGTATGAAAAACTGTTTTTT. It translates to CASRRLRQQGAYEKLFF. Based on the CDR3 plus reference TRBV7-9 and TRBJ1-4, the full variable domain is DTGVSQNPRHKITKRGQNVTFRCDPISEHNRLYWYRQTLGQGPEFLTYFQNEAQLEKSRLLSDRFSAERPKGSFSTLEIQRTEQGDSAMYLCASRRLRQQGAYEKLFFGSGTQLSVL.

V gene TRBV19 combines with J gene TRBJ1-2; 7 positions agree with TRBD1. V lost 2 bases, J lost 0 bases, and 9 bases stayed unmatched. The CDR3 consists of 17 residues. Germline V gene sequence: CDR1 LNHDA, CDR2 SQIVND (reference sequence). CDR3 DNA sequence: TGTGCCAGTAGTATACGACCGGGACAGAGTCCTAACTATGGCTACACCTTC. Its protein is CASSIRPGQSPNYGYTF.

As for this clone: At one boundary the junction diverges from the germline segment, which might be a read error. The rearrangement links TRBV2 to TRBJ1-1; TRBD1 is a possible D gene (5 bases). Germline V CDR1 and CDR2: SNHLY, FYNNEI. CDR3 length: 12 amino acids. Here the CDR3 reads CASRVAAGKLLF. The CDR3 bases are TGTGCCAGCAGAGTCGCGGCAGGGAAGTTACTCTTT.

This clone was recorded once. CDR3 in DNA: TGTGCCAGCAGTGAACGAACAGGGTCGAACACTGAAGCTTTCTTT. Amino acid sequence: CASSERTGSNTEAFF. The chain carries TRBV2 and TRBJ1-1; tentative D call: TRBD1 (6 bases). CDR1 is SNHLY, CDR2 FYNNEI, per germline. V gave up 2 bases and J gave up 1 base, with 11 bases separating them. There are 15 residues in the CDR3.

The V gene is TRBV7-3, the J gene TRBJ1-5; D not certain. The CDR3 extends over 13 amino acids. The V end was cut by 3 bases, the J end by 11 bases, with 14 bases between. Germline V lookup: CDR1 SGHTA, CDR2 FQGTGA. In DNA form, the CDR3 reads TGTGCCAGCAGCTTCCGTCCCGACAAGGCCCAGCATTTT. It encodes CASSFRPDKAQHF.

The V gene is TRBV5-5, the J gene TRBJ2-4; maybe TRBD2 (5 bases). This CDR3 is 14 amino acids long. Between the trimmed V and J ends, which lost 6 bases and 2 bases, there was a span of 12 bases. Looked up from germline, CDR1 is SGHKS and CDR2 is YYEKEE (reference sequence). The CDR3: CASTGGLSKNIQYF. DNA of the CDR3: TGTGCCAGCACAGGAGGATTATCCAAAAACATTCAGTACTTC.

V and J are TRBV28 and TRBJ2-7; 8 nucleotides align to TRBD2. This CDR3 comprises 19 residues. In germline, CDR1 is MDHEN, CDR2 SYDVKM. The junction had 21 bases not matched to a gene; V was cut back by 4 bases and J by 4 bases. The CDR3 loop is CASSSWAPKRAGVSYEQYF. The CDR3 region has the DNA TGTGCCAGCAGTTCCTGGGCGCCCAAAAGAGCGGGAGTGTCTTACGAGCAGTACTTC.

The rearrangement joins TRBV5-1 to TRBJ1-1; maybe TRBD1 (6 bases). In germline, CDR1 is SGHRS, CDR2 YFSETQ. Trimming pared 0 bases from V and 1 base from J, leaving 10 bases between. The CDR3 extends over 15 amino acids. The CDR3 region has the DNA TGCGCCAGCAGCTTGGTGTGGACAGAGAACACTGAAGCTTTCTTT. Translating it yields CASSLVWTENTEAFF.

The chain is built from TRBV2 and TRBJ1-5; no reliable D call. The CDR3 runs to 15 residues. Per germline, CDR1 SNHLY and CDR2 FYNNEI. The V gene lost 4 bases and the J gene lost 7 bases, with 17 bases spanning the gap. The CDR3 sequence is CASSVGGREHQPQHF. DNA for the CDR3: TGTGCCAGCAGTGTCGGCGGGAGGGAACACCAGCCCCAGCATTTT.

This chain joins TRBV29-1 and TRBJ1-5; no definite D call. The CDR3 spans 13 residues. With 4 bases removed from V and 1 base from J, the gap between germline ends came to 8 bases. The germline gives CDR1 SQVTM, CDR2 ANQGSEA. The CDR3, as DNA: TGCAGCGTTGCATCGAGCAGCAATCAGCCCCAGCATTTT. This gives the protein CSVASSSNQPQHF.

The rearrangement uses TRBV7-2 and TRBJ1-1; D perhaps matches TRBD1 (6 bases). In germline, CDR1 is SGHTA, CDR2 FQGNSA. Trimming took 4 bases from V and 9 from J, leaving 12 bases between them. The CDR3 spans 12 residues. The CDR3 loop is CASSWDKPKAFF. In nucleotides, the CDR3 is TGTGCCAGCAGCTGGGACAAACCTAAAGCTTTCTTT.

The chain has TRBV28 and TRBJ1-3; weak D call: TRBD1 (5 bases). The V gene's germline CDR1 is MDHEN and CDR2 SYDVKM. V gave up 9 bases and J gave up 3 bases, with 15 bases separating them. The CDR3 is 14 residues long. CDR3 sequence (DNA): TGTGCCAGTTTTGGGGGGGGACTTGGAAACACCATATATTTT. Its protein product is CASFGGGLGNTIYF.

J is TRBJ2-3 and V is TRBV4-1, with 8 bases aligning to TRBD2. CDR3 length equals 18 residues. Germline trimming cut 0 bases from V and 1 base from J; bases unmatched to any gene: 9. Germline CDR1 MGHRA, CDR2 YSYEKL. CDR3 sequence reads: CASSQEGGSGMGTDTQYF. The CDR3 DNA sequence: TGCGCCAGCAGCCAAGAGGGGGGTAGCGGGATGGGCACAGATACGCAGTATTTT.

This rearrangement joins TRBV19 to TRBJ1-5; 8 bases align to TRBD1. Germline V gene lookup returns CDR1 LNHDA and CDR2 SQIVND (reference sequence). This CDR3 has 15 amino acids. The junction had 8 bases not matched to a gene; V was cut back by 7 bases and J by 3 bases. The CDR3 bases are TGTGCCAGTACAATGACAGGGGCAATCAATCAGCCCCAGCATTTT. Its translation is CASTMTGAINQPQHF.